Sequencing of this TCR beta chain was carried out in a study of cytomegalovirus exposure and HLA in healthy donors. 60 Vbeta and 13 Jbeta primers were used in PCR. Original processing methods: The authors later counted roughly 77 million unique TCR beta chains, 9.5 million to 11 million of them shared. Generated by immunoSEQ multiplex PCR, the TCRdb table keeps only in-frame clones and is missing some. For V, J and clone size, that table is used; D and trimming come from the DNA. The table records 90,000 to 100,000 clones, approximately 80% of them present only once. Broader study findings: Researchers reported in a later analysis that common viral pathogens appeared linked to several top clusters.

Of note for this clone: Its target is not known. The same CDR3 is also encoded by other DNA sequences in this sample.

Germline CDR1 GTSNPN, CDR2 SVGIG (reference sequence). The CDR3 spans 14 residues. The ends lost 3 bases at V and 4 bases at J; junction bases unmatched: 7. Specimen: PBMCs. The J gene is TRBJ1-2, the V gene TRBV30; TRBD1 matches 8 bases. The TCR comes from a man in his forties or fifties in good health and CMV-seronegative. The CDR3 coding sequence is TGTGCCTGGAGCCCAGGGGGCGTCCCCTATGGCTACACCTTC. Its translation: CAWSPGGVPYGYTF. Combining the CDR3 with reference TRBV30 and TRBJ1-2 gives the whole variable domain SQTIHQWPATLVQPVGSPLSLECTVEGTSNPNLYWYRQAAGRGLQLLFYSVGIGQISSEVPQNLSASRPQDRQFILSSKKLLLSDSGFYLCAWSPGGVPYGYTFGSGTRLTVV.